A single sample is the source of the 32 T cell receptor beta chains below, sequenced in a study of T cell changes during pregnancy in multiple sclerosis. Sequencing was performed with immunoSEQ multiplex PCR; in TCRdb, only in-frame clones are kept and a portion is missing. The top ten clones hold 1.6% of a sample with about 110,000 clones, under 95% of them seen once. Material: peripheral blood, obtained after pregnancy. Every receptor here comes from a female donor with multiple sclerosis, enrolled in a pregnancy study.

The V and J genes are TRBV6-1 and TRBJ1-1; D ambiguous. This CDR3 has 13 amino acids. The V end lost 6 bases, the J end lost 4 bases, and 12 bases lay between the germline ends. Germline V CDR1 and CDR2: MNHNS, SASEGT. The CDR3 coding sequence is TGTGCCAGCAGGGCCCGAGGGAGCACTGAAGCTTTCTTT. Translating it yields CASRARGSTEAFF.

This clone has only one observation. The rearrangement uses TRBV9 and TRBJ2-7; 9 bases align to TRBD1. The CDR3 runs 14 residues. CDR1 and CDR2 from the germline V gene are SGDLS and YYNGEE. Losses at the gene ends were 4 bases for V and 5 bases for J; bases not matched to a gene: 7. The CDR3: CASSSRTGEDEQYF. DNA of the CDR3: TGTGCCAGCAGCTCAAGGACAGGGGAGGACGAGCAGTACTTC.

As regards this clone: Sequence at one end of the junction differs from germline and may be a read error. The chain combines TRBV7-2 with TRBJ1-1; tentative D call: TRBD1 (6 bases). Germline CDR1 and CDR2: SGHTA and FQGNSA. The CDR3 consists of 13 residues. The CDR3 reads CASSPDQGIERVF. The DNA for the CDR3 is TGTGCCAGCAGCCCTGACCAGGGGATTGAGAGGGTCTTT.

This rearrangement joins TRBV30 to TRBJ2-3; D unresolved. V shed 1 base and J shed 0 bases, with 11 bases lying between them. CDR1 is GTSNPN and CDR2 is SVGIG in the germline V gene (reference sequence). There are 15 residues in the CDR3. This CDR3 is CAWSETNLSTDTQYF. CDR3 coding DNA: TGTGCCTGGAGTGAAACTAACCTTAGCACAGATACGCAGTATTTT. The full variable domain, its missing parts supplied by reference TRBV30 and TRBJ2-3, is SQTIHQWPATLVQPVGSPLSLECTVEGTSNPNLYWYRQAAGRGLQLLFYSVGIGQISSEVPQNLSASRPQDRQFILSSKKLLLSDSGFYLCAWSETNLSTDTQYFGPGTRLTVL.

This clone occurred once. In nucleotides, the CDR3 is TGTGCCAGCAGCCAAGACGCAGGGTCGACTGAAGCTTTCTTT. Translation gives CASSQDAGSTEAFF. The chain carries TRBV14 and TRBJ1-1; tentatively, D is TRBD1 (5 bases). Germline lookup yields CDR1 SGHDN and CDR2 FVKESK. V was pared by 0 bases and J by 5 bases, with 10 bases between. The length of the CDR3 is 14 residues.

This clone was observed once. The CDR3 spells CAISQRQGGEKLFF. CDR3 coding DNA: TGTGCCATCAGTCAGCGACAGGGGGGAGAAAAACTGTTTTTT. V gene TRBV10-3 combines with J gene TRBJ1-4, with TRBD1 matching over 9 bases. The V gene end was trimmed by 5 bases and the J gene end by 8 bases; junction bases not matched to a gene: 6. Germline CDR1 ENHRY, CDR2 SYGVKD. The CDR3 is 14 amino acids.

DNA of the CDR3: TGTGCCAGCAGGCCAGAGGTCCTTAACACTGAAGCTTTCTTT. Translated: CASRPEVLNTEAFF. The chain uses TRBV28 and TRBJ1-1, with D hard to call. V lost 6 bases and J lost 2, with 13 bases in between. The CDR3 runs to 14 residues. Germline loops: CDR1 MDHEN, CDR2 SYDVKM. Filled out from reference TRBV28 and TRBJ1-1, the complete variable domain reads DVKVTQSSRYLVKRTGEKVFLECVQDMDHENMFWYRQDPGLGLRLIYFSYDVKMKEKGDIPEGYSVSREKKERFSLILESASTNQTSMYLCASRPEVLNTEAFFGQGTRLTVV.

The chain recombines TRBV27 with TRBJ2-3; tentative D call: TRBD2 (6 bases). This CDR3 has 12 amino acids. V was cut by 3 bases and J by 8 bases, with 9 bases left in between. Looked up from germline, CDR1 is MNHEY and CDR2 is SMNVEV (reference sequence). The CDR3 DNA reads as TGTGCCAGCAGTTTTTACGGGAGTACGCAGTATTTT. Translation: CASSFYGSTQYF.

The chain combines TRBV30 with TRBJ1-3; the match to TRBD1 covers 8 bases. Germline trimming cut 1 base from V and 7 bases from J; bases unmatched to any gene: 6. The CDR3 consists of 14 residues. From germline, CDR1 is GTSNPN and CDR2 SVGIG (reference sequence). Here the CDR3 reads CAWSAGQGRNTIYF. Written as DNA, the CDR3 is TGTGCCTGGAGTGCCGGACAGGGTCGGAACACCATATATTTT. The full variable domain, in which reference TRBV30 and TRBJ1-3 provide the parts outside the CDR3, is SQTIHQWPATLVQPVGSPLSLECTVEGTSNPNLYWYRQAAGRGLQLLFYSVGIGQISSEVPQNLSASRPQDRQFILSSKKLLLSDSGFYLCAWSAGQGRNTIYFGEGSWLTVV.

The chain employs TRBV15 and TRBJ2-2, with D unclear. The CDR3 length is 15 residues. Looked up from germline, CDR1 is LNHNV and CDR2 is YYDKDF (reference sequence). V shed 0 bases and J shed 3 bases, with 8 bases lying between them. CDR3 coding DNA: TGTGCCACCAGCAGAGAACTGAGGCACACCGGGGAGCTGTTTTTT. It encodes CATSRELRHTGELFF.

The rearrangement uses TRBV10-3 and TRBJ2-7; possible D gene TRBD1, 6 bases. The CDR3 extends over 12 amino acids. Germline V gene lookup returns CDR1 ENHRY and CDR2 SYGVKD. V lost 6 bases, J lost 6 bases, and 12 bases lay in between. The CDR3 DNA follows: TGTGCCATCAGAACACAGGGTTTCGAGCAGTACTTC. Translating gives CAIRTQGFEQYF.

V gene TRBV27 combines with J gene TRBJ1-3, with a possible D match to TRBD1 (6 bases). The CDR3 contains 14 residues. The V end lost 5 bases, the J end lost 4 bases, and 12 bases lay between the germline ends. The V gene's germline CDR1 is MNHEY and CDR2 SMNVEV (reference sequence). Here the CDR3 DNA reads TGTGCCAGCAGTAAGACTACAGGGGGAAACACCATATATTTT. It translates to CASSKTTGGNTIYF.

The J gene is TRBJ1-1, the V gene TRBV18; TRBD1 is a possible D gene (5 bases). Germline values: CDR1 KGHSH, CDR2 LQKENI. The CDR3 sequence is 13 residues long. V was trimmed by 5 bases and J by 0 bases, leaving 7 bases between them. The CDR3, as DNA: TGTGCCAGCTCAGAGACAGTGAACACTGAAGCTTTCTTT. The encoded protein is CASSETVNTEAFF. Full variable domain (missing parts from reference TRBV18 and TRBJ1-1): NAGVMQNPRHLVRRRGQEARLRCSPMKGHSHVYWYRQLPEEGLKFMVYLQKENIIDESGMPKERFSAEFPKEGPSILRIQQVVRGDSAAYFCASSETVNTEAFFGQGTRLTVV.

The V and J genes are TRBV28 and TRBJ1-5; D is unclear. V lost 7 bases and J lost 3, with 10 bases in between. The CDR3 consists of 13 residues. Germline V gene data show CDR1 as MDHEN and CDR2 as SYDVKM. CDR3 sequence: CASTSSPNQPQHF. CDR3 coding DNA: TGTGCCAGCACTTCCTCCCCCAATCAGCCCCAGCATTTT.

CDR3 loop: CASSLRTGETQYF. The CDR3 DNA sequence: TGCGCCAGCAGCCTACGGACAGGAGAGACCCAGTACTTC. The rearrangement links TRBV5-1 to TRBJ2-5; 7 nucleotides align to TRBD1. The J segment lost 4 bases and the V segment lost 4 bases, leaving 4 bases of the junction unmatched. CDR1 SGHRS and CDR2 YFSETQ come from the germline V gene. The CDR3 contains 13 residues.

The genes are TRBV30 and TRBJ2-7, with a tentative D call TRBD2 (6 bases). Germline loops: CDR1 GTSNPN, CDR2 SVGIG (reference sequence). This CDR3 region has 13 residues. V was pared by 8 bases and J by 3 bases, with 17 bases between. The CDR3, as DNA: TGTGCCGGGGGAACAAGGAGGGACTACGAGCAGTACTTC. Translating gives CAGGTRRDYEQYF.

The chain combines TRBV6-5 with TRBJ2-7; 9 nucleotides align to TRBD1. This CDR3 region has 14 residues. Germline V gene lookup returns CDR1 MNHEY and CDR2 SVGAGI. Unmatched junction bases numbered 8, after V lost 6 bases and J lost 5 bases. The CDR3 region is CASRPGQGVHEQYF. In DNA form, the CDR3 reads TGTGCCAGCAGGCCGGGACAGGGAGTCCACGAGCAGTACTTC.

The V call is TRBV7-8, the J call TRBJ2-7, with 8 bases lining up with TRBD2. The CDR3 covers 14 residues. Germline V gene data show CDR1 as SGHVS and CDR2 as FQNEAQ. With V trimmed by 1 base and J by 10 bases, 9 bases remained unmatched. The CDR3 nucleotides read TGTGCCAGCAGCTTAGGTCGGGAGGGCCCGCGACAGTACTTC. It yields the protein CASSLGREGPRQYF.

V is TRBV7-2 and J is TRBJ2-7; D is possibly TRBD1 (5 bases). CDR1 is SGHTA and CDR2 is FQGNSA in the germline V gene. The germline V and J ends were trimmed by 5 bases and 2 bases, with 13 bases remaining between them. The CDR3 length is 14 residues. The CDR3, as DNA: TGTGCCAGCAGCATTACAGGTCGGGCCTACGAGCAGTACTTC. This gives the protein CASSITGRAYEQYF.

J is TRBJ1-5 and V is TRBV10-2, with D maybe TRBD1 (5 bases). The CDR3 contains 16 residues. The germline V gene has CDR1 WSHSY and CDR2 SAAADI. V lost 3 bases and J 2 bases, leaving 14 bases between the germline ends. The CDR3 spells CASSEQAPNGNQPQHF. The DNA of the CDR3 is TGCGCCAGCAGTGAACAGGCACCGAATGGCAATCAGCCCCAGCATTTT.

This clone was detected only once. This chain joins TRBV9 and TRBJ2-2; D perhaps matches TRBD2 (6 bases). The CDR3 has 15 amino acids. Germline lookup yields CDR1 SGDLS and CDR2 YYNGEE. Trimming left V 4 bases short and J 5 bases short, with 15 bases between. The DNA of the CDR3 is TGTGCCAGCAGCTTGGAGGGACTGTATACCGGGGAGCTGTTTTTT. Its protein product is CASSLEGLYTGELFF. Full variable domain (rest looked up from reference TRBV9 and TRBJ2-2): DSGVTQTPKHLITATGQRVTLRCSPRSGDLSVYWYQQSLDQGLQFLIQYYNGEERAKGNILERFSAQQFPDLHSELNLSSLELGDSALYFCASSLEGLYTGELFFGEGSRLTVL.

The chain employs TRBV19 and TRBJ1-2; unclear D gene. This CDR3 spans 13 amino acids. V was pared by 3 bases and J by 6 bases, with 11 bases between. From germline, CDR1 is LNHDA and CDR2 SQIVND (reference sequence). The CDR3 bases are TGTGCCAGTAGTATCAAAGGGAGGGATGGCTACACCTTC. This sequence encodes CASSIKGRDGYTF.

The chain combines TRBV2 with TRBJ1-2; D unclear. CDR1 is SNHLY and CDR2 is FYNNEI in the germline V gene. The CDR3 consists of 12 residues. Trimming removed 4 bases at V and 8 bases at J, with 11 bases between. CDR3 region: CASSGSREGYTF. CDR3 nucleotide sequence: TGTGCCAGCAGTGGCTCGCGCGAGGGCTACACCTTC.

The rearrangement links TRBV9 to TRBJ2-1; no firm D call. There are 15 residues in the CDR3. Germline-derived CDR1 and CDR2 are SGDLS and YYNGEE. Trimming shortened V by 0 bases and J by 0 bases, and 7 bases separated the two germline ends. The CDR3: CASSVGKSSYNEQFF. CDR3 nucleotides: TGTGCCAGCAGCGTAGGAAAGAGCTCCTACAATGAGCAGTTCTTC.

This clone has just a few counts. The chain uses TRBV5-1 and TRBJ2-7; a weak D match, TRBD2 (5 bases). Between the trimmed V and J ends, which lost 5 bases and 6 bases, there was a span of 12 bases. This CDR3 has 12 amino acids. Germline V CDR1 and CDR2: SGHRS, YFSETQ. Here the CDR3 DNA reads TGCGCCAGCAGTTTCGAGGGCCGCGAGCAGTACTTC. It specifies CASSFEGREQYF.

This clone was seen a handful of times. The chain carries TRBV5-1 and TRBJ1-5; tentative D call: TRBD1 (5 bases). The germline V gene encodes CDR1 SGHRS and CDR2 YFSETQ. The CDR3 covers 13 residues. V was cut by 4 bases and J by 7 bases, with 12 bases left in between. The CDR3 region is CASSVGGDQPQHF. CDR3 bases: TGCGCCAGCAGCGTAGGCGGGGACCAGCCCCAGCATTTT.

This chain connects TRBV19 to TRBJ2-3; TRBD1 aligns across 11 bases. Germline-derived CDR1 and CDR2 are LNHDA and SQIVND (reference sequence). Trimming took 5 bases from V and 1 from J; bases not matched to a gene: 11. This CDR3 comprises 18 residues. As DNA, the CDR3 is TGTGCCAGTAGTGTGGGGACAGGGGGTGGTGTAGGCACAGATACGCAGTATTTT. It encodes CASSVGTGGGVGTDTQYF.

The chain is built from TRBV30 and TRBJ2-7, with D possibly TRBD1 on 6 matching bases. Germline V lookup: CDR1 GTSNPN, CDR2 SVGIG (reference sequence). V dropped 0 bases and J dropped 3 bases, with 12 bases sitting between them. This CDR3 contains 14 residues. The CDR3 DNA is TGTGCCTGGAGTGTAGTTGGGGGCGGCTACGAGCAGTACTTC. This encodes CAWSVVGGGYEQYF.

The CDR3 bases are TGTGCCAGCAGTTACTCGGGGGCCGTCTGGGCCGGCTACACCTTC. Protein sequence: CASSYSGAVWAGYTF. The chain uses TRBV6-5 and TRBJ1-2, with a tentative D call TRBD1 (6 bases). The V end lost 0 bases, the J end lost 8 bases, and 16 bases lay between the germline ends. This CDR3 has 15 amino acids. Germline V gene data show CDR1 as MNHEY and CDR2 as SVGAGI.

CDR3 bases: TGTGCCAGCAGTTCTACAGGGACCTATGGCTACACCTTC. It codes for CASSSTGTYGYTF. The chain is built from TRBV7-8 and TRBJ1-2, with D possibly TRBD1 on 6 matching bases. There are 13 residues in the CDR3. From germline, CDR1 is SGHVS and CDR2 FQNEAQ. Trimming shortened V by 6 bases and J by 4 bases, and 12 bases separated the two germline ends.

The chain is built from TRBV9 and TRBJ2-1; D may be TRBD2 (6 bases). Germline loops: CDR1 SGDLS, CDR2 YYNGEE. This CDR3 has 12 amino acids. Trimming shortened V by 4 bases and J by 14 bases, and 16 bases separated the two germline ends. In DNA form, the CDR3 reads TGTGCCAGCAGCCCCATCGGGGGTAGGGAGTTCTTC. Translated: CASSPIGGREFF.

The rearrangement links TRBV2 to TRBJ2-1; tentatively, D is TRBD2 (6 bases). Germline values: CDR1 SNHLY, CDR2 FYNNEI. The CDR3 totals 14 residues. Trimming took 4 bases from V and 4 from J, leaving 11 bases between them. CDR3 sequence (DNA): TGTGCCAGCAGTGCCCGGGGGAAGTACAATGAGCAGTTCTTC. Encoded protein: CASSARGKYNEQFF.